The 15 T cell receptor beta chains below were found in one sample sequenced in a study of OX40 agonist ivuxolimab in advanced cancers. Sequenced by immunoSEQ multiplex PCR; TCRdb stores in-frame clones only, minus some. The profile shows some 80,000 clones, 84% of them singletons. The sequences come from CD4+ or CD8+ T cells sorted from blood, collected in a trial of the OX40 agonist ivuxolimab. These receptors were taken from an adult with an advanced solid tumor such as melanoma, head and neck, liver or kidney cancer.

The chain is built from TRBV5-5 and TRBJ2-1; 11 nucleotides agree with TRBD2. Trimming took 0 bases from V and 9 from J; bases not matched to a gene: 2. The CDR3 is made up of 14 amino acids. The germline CDR1 and CDR2 sequences are SGHKS and YYEKEE (reference sequence). The chain's CDR3 is CASSLALAGGEQFF. CDR3 DNA sequence: TGTGCCAGCAGCTTGGCCCTAGCGGGGGGTGAGCAGTTCTTC.

The chain carries TRBV7-6 and TRBJ2-1; 13 nucleotides match TRBD2. Germline CDR1 SGHVS, CDR2 FNYEAQ. The CDR3 length is 13 residues. V dropped 10 bases and J dropped 7; count of bases not matched to a gene: 4. The CDR3 DNA reads TGTGCCACCGCGACTAGCGGGAGGAATGAGCAGTTCTTC. Translating gives CATATSGRNEQFF.

The rearrangement joins TRBV11-2 to TRBJ2-4; no clear D. V shed 3 bases and J shed 3 bases, with 6 bases lying between them. The CDR3 totals 13 residues. CDR1 and CDR2 from the germline V gene are SGHAT and FQNNGV. Here the CDR3 reads CASSFPFKNIQYF. CDR3 sequence (DNA): TGTGCCAGCAGCTTTCCCTTCAAAAACATTCAGTACTTC.

V and J are TRBV7-6 and TRBJ1-1; D not certain. Looked up from germline, CDR1 is SGHVS and CDR2 is FNYEAQ. V was trimmed by 7 bases and J by 4 bases, leaving 13 bases between them. The CDR3 consists of 13 residues. The CDR3 sequence is CASTSGETTEAFF. The CDR3 DNA sequence: TGTGCCAGCACAAGCGGGGAGACCACTGAAGCTTTCTTT.

This clone came up once. V gene TRBV12-5 combines with J gene TRBJ2-1; perhaps TRBD2 as D (6 bases). The CDR3 is 12 amino acids. V lost 2 bases to trimming and J lost 12 bases, with 11 bases between them. Germline V gene data show CDR1 as LGHNT and CDR2 as FRNRAP. Here the CDR3 reads CASGLQYGGQFF. The CDR3 DNA reads as TGTGCTAGTGGTTTGCAGTACGGGGGGCAGTTCTTC.

This chain uses TRBV5-1 with TRBJ2-5; 9 nucleotides agree with TRBD2. V lost 2 bases to trimming and J lost 4 bases; unmatched junction nucleotides: 9. Germline-derived CDR1 and CDR2 are SGHRS and YFSETQ. There are 16 residues in the CDR3. This CDR3 reads CASSFAGGTSTETQYF. The CDR3 DNA is TGCGCCAGCAGCTTTGCGGGGGGGACATCTACAGAGACCCAGTACTTC.

The genes are TRBV29-1 and TRBJ1-2; no definite D call. The CDR3 sequence is 12 residues long. Per the germline V gene, CDR1 is SQVTM and CDR2 is ANQGSEA. The V end was cut by 4 bases, the J end by 6 bases, with 12 bases between. CDR3 sequence reads: CSVGVGYDGYTF. In nucleotides, the CDR3 is TGCAGCGTTGGGGTGGGTTACGATGGCTACACCTTC.

The rearrangement links TRBV29-1 to TRBJ1-2, with TRBD1 matching over 7 bases. This CDR3 region has 13 residues. Germline CDR1 reads SQVTM; CDR2 reads ANQGSEA. Trimming removed 7 bases from V and 2 bases from J; junction bases left unmatched: 7. The chain's CDR3 is CSARTGVNYGYTF. CDR3 nucleotides: TGCAGCGCTAGAACAGGGGTGAACTATGGCTACACCTTC.

The rearrangement joins TRBV30 to TRBJ2-5; TRBD2 might be the D (5 bases). Trimming removed 0 bases from V and 2 bases from J, with 13 bases in between. Looked up from germline, CDR1 is GTSNPN and CDR2 is SVGIG (reference sequence). This CDR3 comprises 15 residues. As DNA, the CDR3 is TGTGCCTGGAGTGTACTTCAGCGGAATCAAGAGACCCAGTACTTC. Translation gives CAWSVLQRNQETQYF.

V and J are TRBV27 and TRBJ2-5; D is perhaps TRBD1 or TRBD2 (5 bases each). The J call is uncertain, as TRBJ2-7 better fits the DNA end. The CDR3 consists of 15 residues. Germline V gene lookup returns CDR1 MNHEY and CDR2 SMNVEV (reference sequence). The CDR3 loop reads CASSSKRGYISEQYF. The CDR3 DNA sequence: TGTGCCAGCAGTTCCAAACGGGGCTACATTTCCGAGCAGTACTTC.

V gene TRBV7-6 combines with J gene TRBJ1-2; a weak D match, TRBD1 (5 bases). The CDR3 is made up of 14 amino acids. Trimming stripped 5 bases from V and 6 bases from J, with 16 bases between. Germline CDR1 is SGHVS and CDR2 is FNYEAQ. DNA of the CDR3: TGTGCCAGCAGCCCCGGACAAGCCGGGAATGGCTACACCTTC. It is translated as CASSPGQAGNGYTF.

This rearrangement joins TRBV11-2 to TRBJ2-1, with D possibly TRBD2 on 6 matching bases. The ends were cut back, 1 base at V and 4 bases at J, with 11 bases in the middle. CDR3 length: 15 residues. CDR1 is SGHAT, CDR2 FQNNGV, per germline. The CDR3 sequence is CASSLAASEYNEQFF. The CDR3 DNA reads TGTGCCAGCAGCTTAGCGGCTAGCGAGTACAATGAGCAGTTCTTC.

This clone has only a few counts. V usage is TRBV27 and J usage is TRBJ1-2; TRBD1 matches at 7 bases. This CDR3 comprises 16 residues. V shed 1 base and J 4 bases; nucleotides not matched to a gene: 9. The V gene's germline CDR1 is MNHEY and CDR2 SMNVEV (reference sequence). The CDR3 is CASSLFRQGRTYGYTF. As DNA, the CDR3 is TGTGCCAGCAGTTTATTCCGACAGGGACGGACCTATGGCTACACCTTC.

The chain couples TRBV5-6 to TRBJ2-1; TRBD1 agrees at 8 bases. The CDR3 runs to 11 residues. Germline V gene data show CDR1 as SGHDT and CDR2 as YYEEEE. J was trimmed by 12 bases and V by 4 bases; bases with no gene match: 3. The CDR3 bases are TGTGCCAGCAGCGGGGACAGGACGCAGTTCTTC. Its protein product is CASSGDRTQFF.

V and J are TRBV5-1 and TRBJ2-3; 14 bases match TRBD2. This CDR3 comprises 18 residues. The V and J ends lost 4 bases and 5 bases, in that order; junction bases with no gene match: 12. The germline gives CDR1 SGHRS, CDR2 YFSETQ. The CDR3 DNA is TGCGCCAGCAGCCAACCGCCGGGACTAGCGGGAGAGGGAGATACGCAGTATTTT. It is translated as CASSQPPGLAGEGDTQYF.